The clone carrying this TCR beta chain was picked up a small number of times. Autoimmune disease history or systemic immunosuppression excluded patients. Profiling relied on immunoSEQ multiplex PCR, and the TCRdb table lists in-frame clones only, not all of them. The table records around 20,000 clones, 80% to 85% of them present only once. The entry originates in a study of OX40 agonist ivuxolimab in advanced cancers. Study as a whole: Patients took ivuxolimab, an agonistic anti-OX40 (CD134) antibody. Patients undergoing dose escalation presented with hepatocellular carcinoma, melanoma, renal cell or head and neck cancer.

This specimen consisted of CD4+ or CD8+ T cells sorted from blood, obtained in a trial of the OX40 agonist ivuxolimab. The sequence derives from an adult with an advanced solid tumor such as melanoma, head and neck, liver or kidney cancer.

The CDR3, as DNA: TGTGCCAGCAGCAAAGAGACAGGGGGCTACGAGCAGTACTTC. Protein: CASSKETGGYEQYF. The chain carries TRBV21-1 and TRBJ2-7; no DNA check was done on the table's D call, TRBD1. TRBV21-1 is reported as a pseudogene. The CDR3 runs to 14 residues.